The clone carrying this T cell receptor beta chain appeared a few times. Its antigen is currently unknown. The data were obtained in a study of T-cell reconstitution after alpha-beta-depleted transplantation in children. General study results and limits: Some patients' high day-60 TCRbeta diversity was traced to surviving recipient T cells and thymic progenitors.

Preparation of the TCRbeta library used unique molecular identifiers. TCRdb recomputed calls from the PCR reads with MiXCR, one row per CDR3 protein. The data show 600,000 to 800,000 distinct CDR3 sequences, with less than 15% seen just once and 0.79% held by the top ten. Trimming removed 6 bases from V and 9 bases from J; junction bases left unmatched: 20. Germline V gives CDR1 MNHEY, CDR2 SMNVEV (reference sequence). The CDR3 runs to 17 residues. The clonotype comes from a girl aged 2 to 9 with congenital amegakaryocytic thrombocytopenia, due to receive a stem cell transplant. The V and J genes are TRBV27 and TRBJ2-1, with 7 bases that match TRBD2. The sequenced sample was PBMCs, obtained before TCRalphabeta/CD19-depleted stem cell transplant. This CDR3 reads CASSSTLRGRAVGEQFF. CDR3 DNA sequence: TGTGCCAGCAGCTCCACCTTACGGGGGAGGGCCGTGGGTGAGCAGTTCTTC.